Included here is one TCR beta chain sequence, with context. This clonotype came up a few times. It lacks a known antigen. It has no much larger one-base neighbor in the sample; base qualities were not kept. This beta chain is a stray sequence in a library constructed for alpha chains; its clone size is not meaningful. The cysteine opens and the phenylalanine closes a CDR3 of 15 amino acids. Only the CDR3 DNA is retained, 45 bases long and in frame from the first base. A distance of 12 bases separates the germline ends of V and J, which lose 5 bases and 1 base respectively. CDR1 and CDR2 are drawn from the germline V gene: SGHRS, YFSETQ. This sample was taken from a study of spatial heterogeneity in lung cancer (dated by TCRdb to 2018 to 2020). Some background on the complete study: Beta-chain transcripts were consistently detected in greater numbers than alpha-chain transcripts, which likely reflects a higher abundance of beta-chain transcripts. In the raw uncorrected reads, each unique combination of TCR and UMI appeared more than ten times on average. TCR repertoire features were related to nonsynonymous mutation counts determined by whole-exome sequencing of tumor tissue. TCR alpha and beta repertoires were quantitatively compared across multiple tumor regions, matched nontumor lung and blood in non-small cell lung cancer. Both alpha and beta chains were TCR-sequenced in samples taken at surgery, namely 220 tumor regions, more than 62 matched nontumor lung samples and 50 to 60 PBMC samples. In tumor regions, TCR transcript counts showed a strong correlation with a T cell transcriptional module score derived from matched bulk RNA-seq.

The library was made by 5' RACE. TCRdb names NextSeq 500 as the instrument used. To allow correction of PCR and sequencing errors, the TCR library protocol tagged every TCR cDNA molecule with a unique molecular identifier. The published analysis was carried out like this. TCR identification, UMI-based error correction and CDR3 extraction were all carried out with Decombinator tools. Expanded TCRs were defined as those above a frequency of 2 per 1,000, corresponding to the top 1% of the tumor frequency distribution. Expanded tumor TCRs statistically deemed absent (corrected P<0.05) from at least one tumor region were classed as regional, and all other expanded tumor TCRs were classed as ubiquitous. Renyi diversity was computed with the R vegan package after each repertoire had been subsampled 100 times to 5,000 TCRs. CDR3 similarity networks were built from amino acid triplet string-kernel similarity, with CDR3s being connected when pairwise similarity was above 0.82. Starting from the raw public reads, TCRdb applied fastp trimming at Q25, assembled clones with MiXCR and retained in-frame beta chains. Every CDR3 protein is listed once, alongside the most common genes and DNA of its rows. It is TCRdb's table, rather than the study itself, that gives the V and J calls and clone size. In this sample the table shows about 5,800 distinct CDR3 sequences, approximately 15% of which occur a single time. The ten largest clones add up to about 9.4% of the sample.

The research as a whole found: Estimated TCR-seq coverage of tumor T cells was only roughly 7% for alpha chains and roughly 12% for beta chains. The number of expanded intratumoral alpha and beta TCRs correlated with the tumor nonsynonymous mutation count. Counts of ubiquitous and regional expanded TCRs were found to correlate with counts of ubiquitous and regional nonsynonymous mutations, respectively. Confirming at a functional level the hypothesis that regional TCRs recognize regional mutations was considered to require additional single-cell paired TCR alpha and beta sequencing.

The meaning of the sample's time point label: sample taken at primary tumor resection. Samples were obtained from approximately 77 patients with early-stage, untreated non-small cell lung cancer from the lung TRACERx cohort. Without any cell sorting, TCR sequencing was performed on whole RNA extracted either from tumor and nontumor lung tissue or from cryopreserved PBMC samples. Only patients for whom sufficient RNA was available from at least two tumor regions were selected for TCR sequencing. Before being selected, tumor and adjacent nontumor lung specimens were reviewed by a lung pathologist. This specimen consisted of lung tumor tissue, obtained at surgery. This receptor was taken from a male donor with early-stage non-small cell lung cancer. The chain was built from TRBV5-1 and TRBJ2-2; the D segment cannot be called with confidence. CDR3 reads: CASRPDLLNTGELFF. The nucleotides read TGCGCCAGCAGACCCGACTTGCTGAACACCGGGGAGCTGTTTTTT. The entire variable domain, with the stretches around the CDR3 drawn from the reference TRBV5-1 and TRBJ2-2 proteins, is KAGVTQTPRYLIKTRGQQVTLSCSPISGHRSVSWYQQTPGQGLQFLFEYFSETQRNKGNFPGRFSGRQFSNSRSEMNVSTLELGDSALYLCASRPDLLNTGELFFGEGSRLTVL.